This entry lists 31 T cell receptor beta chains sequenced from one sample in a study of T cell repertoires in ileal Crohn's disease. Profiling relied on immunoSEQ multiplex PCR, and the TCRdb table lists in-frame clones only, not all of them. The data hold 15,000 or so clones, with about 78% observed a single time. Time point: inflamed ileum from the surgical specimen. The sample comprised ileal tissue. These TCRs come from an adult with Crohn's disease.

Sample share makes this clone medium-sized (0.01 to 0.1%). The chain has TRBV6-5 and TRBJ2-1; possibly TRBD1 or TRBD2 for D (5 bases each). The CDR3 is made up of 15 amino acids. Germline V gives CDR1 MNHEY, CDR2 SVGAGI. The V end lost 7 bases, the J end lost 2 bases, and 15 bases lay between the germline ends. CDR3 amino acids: CASTQGEFPYNEQFF. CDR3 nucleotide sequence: TGTGCCAGCACCCAAGGGGAGTTCCCCTACAATGAGCAGTTCTTC.

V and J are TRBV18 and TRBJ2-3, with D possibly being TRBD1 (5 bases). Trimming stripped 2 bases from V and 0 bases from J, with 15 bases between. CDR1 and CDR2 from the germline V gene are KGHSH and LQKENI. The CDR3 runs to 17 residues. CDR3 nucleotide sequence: TGTGCCAGCTCACCAGCCAGGGCTTCAACTAGCACAGATACGCAGTATTTT. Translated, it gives CASSPARASTSTDTQYF. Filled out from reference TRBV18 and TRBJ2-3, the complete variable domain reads NAGVMQNPRHLVRRRGQEARLRCSPMKGHSHVYWYRQLPEEGLKFMVYLQKENIIDESGMPKERFSAEFPKEGPSILRIQQVVRGDSAAYFCASSPARASTSTDTQYFGPGTRLTVL.

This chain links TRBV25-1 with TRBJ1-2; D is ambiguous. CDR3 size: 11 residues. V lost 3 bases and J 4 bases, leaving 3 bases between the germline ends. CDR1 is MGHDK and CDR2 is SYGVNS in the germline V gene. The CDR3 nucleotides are TGTGCCAGCAGTGACGGCTATGGCTACACCTTC. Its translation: CASSDGYGYTF.

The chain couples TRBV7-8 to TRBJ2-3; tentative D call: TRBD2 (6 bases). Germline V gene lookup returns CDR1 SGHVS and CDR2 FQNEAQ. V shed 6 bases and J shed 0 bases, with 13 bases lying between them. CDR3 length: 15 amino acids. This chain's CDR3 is CASSQVSGSTDTQYF. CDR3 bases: TGTGCCAGCAGTCAAGTTAGCGGCAGCACAGATACGCAGTATTTT.

CDR3 coding DNA: TGTGCCAGCAGCCGGAATGGGCTAGCGGCTAACGTAGAGACCCAGTACTTC. It translates to CASSRNGLAANVETQYF. The chain employs TRBV7-2 and TRBJ2-5, with 7 bases matching TRBD2. This CDR3 is built from 17 residues. Germline values: CDR1 SGHTA, CDR2 FQGNSA. Trimming at V came to 5 bases and at J to 4 bases, leaving 16 bases not matched to a gene. Supplemented by reference TRBV7-2 and TRBJ2-5, the full variable domain reads GAGVSQSPSNKVTEKGKDVELRCDPISGHTALYWYRQSLGQGLEFLIYFQGNSAPDKSGLPSDRFSAERTGGSVSTLTIQRTQQEDSAVYLCASSRNGLAANVETQYFGPGTRLLVL.

CDR3 region: CATSRDLGQGSNEQFF. In nucleotides, the CDR3 is TGTGCCACCAGCAGAGATCTGGGACAGGGGTCCAATGAGCAGTTCTTC. This chain joins TRBV15 and TRBJ2-1; 10 nucleotides line up with TRBD1. Trimming at V came to 0 bases and at J to 6 bases, leaving 5 bases not matched to a gene. Germline assignment: CDR1 LNHNV and CDR2 YYDKDF (reference sequence). This CDR3 is built from 16 residues.

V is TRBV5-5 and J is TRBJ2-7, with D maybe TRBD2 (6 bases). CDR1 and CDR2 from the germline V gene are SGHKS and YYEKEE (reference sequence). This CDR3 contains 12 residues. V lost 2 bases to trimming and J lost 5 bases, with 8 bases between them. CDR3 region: CASSLRRDEQYF. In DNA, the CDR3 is TGTGCCAGCAGCTTAAGGAGGGACGAGCAGTACTTC.

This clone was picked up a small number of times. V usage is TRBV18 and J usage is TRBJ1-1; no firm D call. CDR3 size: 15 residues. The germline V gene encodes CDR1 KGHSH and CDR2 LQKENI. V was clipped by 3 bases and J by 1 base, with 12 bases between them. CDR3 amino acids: CASSPREHKNTEAFF. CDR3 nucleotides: TGTGCCAGCTCACCGAGGGAACATAAGAACACTGAAGCTTTCTTT.

CDR3 amino acids: CASSQRTSLNTGELFF. In nucleotides, the CDR3 is TGCGCCAGCAGCCAAAGGACTAGCCTTAACACCGGGGAGCTGTTTTTT. The genes are TRBV4-3 and TRBJ2-2, with 8 bases aligning to TRBD2. The CDR3 length is 16 residues. J was trimmed by 2 bases and V by 2 bases; bases with no gene match: 4. Germline V gene data show CDR1 as LGHNA and CDR2 as YSLEER.

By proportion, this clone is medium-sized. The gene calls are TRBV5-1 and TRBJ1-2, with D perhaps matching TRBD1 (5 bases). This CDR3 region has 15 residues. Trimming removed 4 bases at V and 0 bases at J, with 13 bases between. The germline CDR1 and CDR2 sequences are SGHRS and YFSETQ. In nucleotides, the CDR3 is TGCGCCAGCAGCGAACCCATGGGGGCTAACTATGGCTACACCTTC. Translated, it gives CASSEPMGANYGYTF.

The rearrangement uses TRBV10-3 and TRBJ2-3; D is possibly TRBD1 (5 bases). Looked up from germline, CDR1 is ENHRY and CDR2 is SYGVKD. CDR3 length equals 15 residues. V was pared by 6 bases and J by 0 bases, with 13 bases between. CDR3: CAISQDTISTDTQYF. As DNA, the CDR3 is TGTGCCATCAGCCAGGACACGATTAGCACAGATACGCAGTATTTT.

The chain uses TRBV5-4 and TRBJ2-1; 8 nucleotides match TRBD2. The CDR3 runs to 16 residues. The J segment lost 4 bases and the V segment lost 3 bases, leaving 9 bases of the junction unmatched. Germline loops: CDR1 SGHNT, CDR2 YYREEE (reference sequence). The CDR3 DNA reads TGTGCCAGCAGCTGGGGCGGGGGGCCCAGTTACAATGAGCAGTTCTTC. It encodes CASSWGGGPSYNEQFF.

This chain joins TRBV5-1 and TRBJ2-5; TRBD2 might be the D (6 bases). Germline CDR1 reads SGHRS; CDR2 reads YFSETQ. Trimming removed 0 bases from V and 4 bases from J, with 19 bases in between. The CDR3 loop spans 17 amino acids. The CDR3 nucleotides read TGCGCCAGCAGCTTGGACCTTACGGGCGGAGCGGGAGAGACCCAGTACTTC. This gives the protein CASSLDLTGGAGETQYF.

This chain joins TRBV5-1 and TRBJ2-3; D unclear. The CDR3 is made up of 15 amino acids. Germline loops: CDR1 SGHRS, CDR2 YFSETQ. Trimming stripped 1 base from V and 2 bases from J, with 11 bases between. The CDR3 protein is CASSLWQTDTDTQYF. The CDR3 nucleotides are TGCGCCAGCAGCTTGTGGCAAACCGACACAGATACGCAGTATTTT.

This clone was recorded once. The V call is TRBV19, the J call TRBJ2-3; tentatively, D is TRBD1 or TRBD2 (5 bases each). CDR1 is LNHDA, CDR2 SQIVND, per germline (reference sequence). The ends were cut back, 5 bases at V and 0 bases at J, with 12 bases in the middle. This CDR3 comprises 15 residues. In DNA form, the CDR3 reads TGTGCCAGTAGTTTCGGGACGCTCAGCACAGATACGCAGTATTTT. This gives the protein CASSFGTLSTDTQYF.

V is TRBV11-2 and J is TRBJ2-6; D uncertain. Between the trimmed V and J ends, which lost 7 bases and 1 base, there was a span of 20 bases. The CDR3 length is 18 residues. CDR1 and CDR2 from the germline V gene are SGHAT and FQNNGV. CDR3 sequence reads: CASNRRPESLSGANVLTF. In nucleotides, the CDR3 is TGTGCCAGCAACCGGCGCCCGGAAAGCCTTTCTGGGGCCAACGTCCTGACTTTC.

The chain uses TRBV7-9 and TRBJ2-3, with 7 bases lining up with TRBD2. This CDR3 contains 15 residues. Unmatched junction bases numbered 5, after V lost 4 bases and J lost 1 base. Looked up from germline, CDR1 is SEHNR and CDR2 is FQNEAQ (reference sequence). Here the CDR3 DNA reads TGTGCCAGCAGCTACGGGGGAGGGGGCACAGATACGCAGTATTTT. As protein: CASSYGGGGTDTQYF.

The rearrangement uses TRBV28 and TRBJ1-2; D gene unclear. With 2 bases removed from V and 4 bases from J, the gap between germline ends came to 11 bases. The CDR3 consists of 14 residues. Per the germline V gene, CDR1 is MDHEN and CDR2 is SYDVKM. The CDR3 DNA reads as TGTGCCAGCAGTTTAACGAGTGTTCGCTATGGCTACACCTTC. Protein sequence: CASSLTSVRYGYTF.

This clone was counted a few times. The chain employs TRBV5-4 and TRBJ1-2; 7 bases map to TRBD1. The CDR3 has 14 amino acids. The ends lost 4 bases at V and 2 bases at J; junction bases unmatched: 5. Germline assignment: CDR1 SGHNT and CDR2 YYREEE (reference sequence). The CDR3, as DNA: TGTGCCAGCAGCGTACAGGGGATCAACTATGGCTACACCTTC. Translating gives CASSVQGINYGYTF.

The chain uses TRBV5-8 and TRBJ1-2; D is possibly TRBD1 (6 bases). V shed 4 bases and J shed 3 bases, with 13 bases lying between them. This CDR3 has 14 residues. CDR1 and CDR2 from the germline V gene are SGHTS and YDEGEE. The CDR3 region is CASSQRTDYYGYTF. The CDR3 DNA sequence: TGTGCCAGCAGCCAAAGGACAGACTACTATGGCTACACCTTC.

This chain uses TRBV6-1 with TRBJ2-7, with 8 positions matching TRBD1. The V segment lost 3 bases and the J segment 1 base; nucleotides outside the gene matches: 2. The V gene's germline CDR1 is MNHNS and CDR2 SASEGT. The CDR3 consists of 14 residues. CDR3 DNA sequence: TGTGCCAGCAGTGAGGGGGACAGGTCCTACGAGCAGTACTTC. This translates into CASSEGDRSYEQYF.

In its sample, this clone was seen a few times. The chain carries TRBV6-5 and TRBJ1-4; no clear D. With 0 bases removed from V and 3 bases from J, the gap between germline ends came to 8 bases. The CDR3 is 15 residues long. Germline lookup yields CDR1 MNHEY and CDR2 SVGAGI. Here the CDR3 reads CASSYSGNPNEKLFF. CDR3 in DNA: TGTGCCAGCAGTTACTCGGGGAACCCTAATGAAAAACTGTTTTTT.

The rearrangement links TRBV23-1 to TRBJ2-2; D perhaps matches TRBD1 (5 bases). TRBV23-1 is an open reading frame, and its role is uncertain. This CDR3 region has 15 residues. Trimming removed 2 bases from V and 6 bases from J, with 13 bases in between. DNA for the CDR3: TGCGCCAGCAGTCAACCTTCGAAGACAGCCGGGGAGCTGTTTTTT. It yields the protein CASSQPSKTAGELFF.

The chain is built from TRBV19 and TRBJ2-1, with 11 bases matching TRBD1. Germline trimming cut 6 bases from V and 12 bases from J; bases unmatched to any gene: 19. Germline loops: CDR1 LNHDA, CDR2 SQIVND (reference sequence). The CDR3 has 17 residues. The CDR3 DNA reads TGTGCCAGTAGCAGTCCCGGGACAGGGGGTTCTCACTCGACGCAGTTCTTC. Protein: CASSSPGTGGSHSTQFF. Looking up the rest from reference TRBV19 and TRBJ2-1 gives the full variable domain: DGGITQSPKYLFRKEGQNVTLSCEQNLNHDAMYWYRQDPGQGLRLIYYSQIVNDFQKGDIAEGYSVSREKKESFPLTVTSAQKNPTAFYLCASSSPGTGGSHSTQFFGPGTRLTVL.

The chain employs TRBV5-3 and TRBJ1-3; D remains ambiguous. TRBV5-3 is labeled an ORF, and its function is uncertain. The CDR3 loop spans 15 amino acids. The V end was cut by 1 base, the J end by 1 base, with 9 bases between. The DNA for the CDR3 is TGTGCCAGAAGCTTGAACCGTCCGTCTGGAAACACCATATATTTT. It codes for CARSLNRPSGNTIYF.

In DNA form, the CDR3 reads TGTGCCAGCAGTTTGGGCGGGAGAATCAACAATGAGCAGTTCTTC. This encodes CASSLGGRINNEQFF. The J gene is TRBJ2-1, the V gene TRBV28, with TRBD2 matching over 7 bases. The CDR3 covers 15 residues. V lost 3 bases to trimming and J lost 5 bases; unmatched junction nucleotides: 7. Germline loops: CDR1 MDHEN, CDR2 SYDVKM. Together with reference TRBV28 and TRBJ2-1, the CDR3 gives the full variable domain: DVKVTQSSRYLVKRTGEKVFLECVQDMDHENMFWYRQDPGLGLRLIYFSYDVKMKEKGDIPEGYSVSREKKERFSLILESASTNQTSMYLCASSLGGRINNEQFFGPGTRLTVL.

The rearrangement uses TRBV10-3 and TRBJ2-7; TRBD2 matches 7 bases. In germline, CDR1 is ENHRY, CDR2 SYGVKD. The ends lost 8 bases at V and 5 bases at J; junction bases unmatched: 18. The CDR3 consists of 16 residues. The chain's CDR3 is CAIAGSGRAGQDEQYF. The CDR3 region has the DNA TGTGCCATCGCCGGGAGTGGGAGGGCCGGTCAGGACGAGCAGTACTTC.

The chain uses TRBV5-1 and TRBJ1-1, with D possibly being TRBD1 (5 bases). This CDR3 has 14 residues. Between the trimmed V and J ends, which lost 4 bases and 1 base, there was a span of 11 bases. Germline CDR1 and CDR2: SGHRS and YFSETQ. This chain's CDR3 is CASSPLGQNTEAFF. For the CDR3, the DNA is TGCGCCAGCAGCCCTCTCGGACAGAACACTGAAGCTTTCTTT.

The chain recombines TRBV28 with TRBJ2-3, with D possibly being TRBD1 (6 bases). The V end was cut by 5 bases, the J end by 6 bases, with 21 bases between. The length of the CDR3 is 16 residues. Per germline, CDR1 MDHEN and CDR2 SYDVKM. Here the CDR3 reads CASSQATGRSEDTQYF. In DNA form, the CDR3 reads TGTGCCAGCAGTCAGGCGACAGGCCGCTCAGAGGATACGCAGTATTTT.

The CDR3, as DNA: TGTGCCAGCAGCTCCAGGGGGACCTCGGCTAGCGCCCAAGAGACCCAGTACTTC. As protein: CASSSRGTSASAQETQYF. The chain uses TRBV11-2 and TRBJ2-5, with D maybe TRBD1 (7 bases). The CDR3 consists of 18 residues. Per the germline V gene, CDR1 is SGHAT and CDR2 is FQNNGV. Trimming cost V 4 bases and J 1 base, with 22 bases left between them. Combining the CDR3 with reference TRBV11-2 and TRBJ2-5 gives the whole variable domain EAGVAQSPRYKIIEKRQSVAFWCNPISGHATLYWYQQILGQGPKLLIQFQNNGVVDDSQLPKDRFSAERLKGVDSTLKIQPAKLEDSAVYLCASSSRGTSASAQETQYFGPGTRLLVL.

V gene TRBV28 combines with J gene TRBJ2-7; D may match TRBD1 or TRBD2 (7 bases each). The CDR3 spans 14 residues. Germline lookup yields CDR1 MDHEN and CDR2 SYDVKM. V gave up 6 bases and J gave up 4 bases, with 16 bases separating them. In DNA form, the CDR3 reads TGTGCCAGCAGGCCAAACCAGGGGGGGTACGAGCAGTACTTC. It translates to CASRPNQGGYEQYF.